These 32 T cell receptor beta chains came from one sample sequenced in a study of response to subunit inactivated influenza vaccine. Each CDR3 protein is one row after TCRdb ran MiXCR on the RT-PCR reads. The data contain 150,000 or so distinct CDR3 sequences, roughly a tenth of them singletons. This material consisted of CD8+ T cells sorted from PBMCs, taken 23 to 25 months after vaccination. The source of these receptors is a man between 50 and 69 years old who received an inactivated influenza vaccine.

The chain recombines TRBV7-2 with TRBJ2-2, with D perhaps being TRBD1 or TRBD2 (5 bases each). Germline CDR1 is SGHTA and CDR2 is FQGNSA. The CDR3 length is 17 residues. V was shortened by 5 bases and J by 0 bases, with 16 bases between the two germline ends. The DNA for the CDR3 is TGTGCCAGCAGCCCCGGACCGGGGCCCTCGAACACCGGGGAGCTGTTTTTT. Translating gives CASSPGPGPSNTGELFF.

The CDR3 loop is CASSFGSPISNQPQHF. The CDR3 DNA is TGTGCCAGCAGTTTTGGATCACCAATTAGCAATCAGCCCCAGCATTTT. V and J are TRBV12-3 or TRBV12-4 and TRBJ1-5; no clear D. Between the trimmed V and J ends, which lost 3 bases and 0 bases, there was a span of 12 bases. The CDR3 runs 16 residues.

This clonotype was detected ten times or more. The chain joins TRBV12-3 or TRBV12-4 to TRBJ2-2; 7 bases match TRBD2. The J segment lost 0 bases and the V segment lost 4 bases, leaving 8 bases of the junction unmatched. The length of the CDR3 is 17 residues. The CDR3 loop reads CASSWLWGGPNTGELFF. DNA for the CDR3: TGTGCCAGCAGTTGGCTCTGGGGGGGACCGAACACCGGGGAGCTGTTTTTT.

This clonotype has a count of ten or more. This rearrangement joins TRBV20-1 to TRBJ1-5; D is perhaps TRBD1 (5 bases). CDR3 length equals 15 residues. CDR1 is DFQATT and CDR2 is SNEGSKA in the germline V gene (reference sequence). With 2 bases removed from V and 0 bases from J, the gap between germline ends came to 11 bases. CDR3: CSARRDGYSNQPQHF. CDR3 nucleotide sequence: TGCAGTGCTAGAAGGGACGGATATAGCAATCAGCCCCAGCATTTT.

This clonotype came up a few times. V gene TRBV28 combines with J gene TRBJ2-1; D is unclear. The CDR3 totals 13 residues. Per germline, CDR1 MDHEN and CDR2 SYDVKM. Trimming took off 2 bases at V and 7 bases at J, with 9 bases between the two ends. The CDR3 DNA sequence: TGTGCCAGCAGTTTAAGGGAAGGGAATGAGCAGTTCTTC. This sequence encodes CASSLREGNEQFF. Together with reference TRBV28 and TRBJ2-1, the CDR3 gives the full variable domain: DVKVTQSSRYLVKRTGEKVFLECVQDMDHENMFWYRQDPGLGLRLIYFSYDVKMKEKGDIPEGYSVSREKKERFSLILESASTNQTSMYLCASSLREGNEQFFGPGTRLTVL.

The rearrangement links TRBV3-1 to TRBJ1-2; no firm D call. The CDR3 runs 16 residues. V was clipped by 4 bases and J by 2 bases, with 17 bases between them. CDR1 and CDR2 from the germline V gene are LGHDT and YNNKEL (reference sequence). The CDR3 nucleotides are TGTGCCAGCAGCCCCTCGGATGCGACGGCAAACTATGGCTACACCTTC. Translation: CASSPSDATANYGYTF. The full variable domain, rest sourced from reference TRBV3-1 and TRBJ1-2, is DTAVSQTPKYLVTQMGNDKSIKCEQNLGHDTMYWYKQDSKKFLKIMFSYNNKELIINETVPNRFSPKSPDKAHLNLHINSLELGDSAVYFCASSPSDATANYGYTFGSGTRLTVV.

This clonotype was recorded a few times. This chain joins TRBV20-1 and TRBJ2-7; 8 bases agree with TRBD2. The CDR3 has 10 residues. Unmatched junction bases numbered 2, after V lost 6 bases and J lost 7 bases. Looked up from germline, CDR1 is DFQATT and CDR2 is SNEGSKA (reference sequence). CDR3 nucleotides: TGCAGTGCCTTAGCGGGGGAGCAGTACTTC. This encodes CSALAGEQYF.

In this sample, this clonotype turned up a few times. The chain recombines TRBV5-1 with TRBJ2-7, with D maybe TRBD2 (7 bases). The CDR3 covers 14 residues. Per the germline V gene, CDR1 is SGHRS and CDR2 is YFSETQ. Deletions cut 4 bases from V and 2 bases from J, with 13 bases between. CDR3 sequence: CASSTGGGPYEQYF. CDR3 DNA sequence: TGCGCCAGCAGCACTGGGGGGGGGCCCTACGAGCAGTACTTC.

The table lists this clonotype with a few counts. The V and J genes are TRBV27 and TRBJ2-3, with a weak D call TRBD2 (6 bases). Trimming took off 8 bases at V and 0 bases at J, with 9 bases between the two ends. Looked up from germline, CDR1 is MNHEY and CDR2 is SMNVEV (reference sequence). The CDR3 is 13 amino acids. In DNA, the CDR3 is TGTGCCAGCGGCGGGATTAGCACAGATACGCAGTATTTT. It is translated as CASGGISTDTQYF.

The rearrangement links TRBV16 to TRBJ1-5; D not certain. Germline V gene sequence: CDR1 KGHSY, CDR2 FQNENV. Between the trimmed V and J ends, which lost 0 bases and 3 bases, there was a span of 9 bases. This CDR3 has 15 amino acids. The CDR3 nucleotides read TGTGCCAGCAGCCAATCGTCAGGAGTCAATCAGCCCCAGCATTTT. Translating gives CASSQSSGVNQPQHF. The full variable domain, in which reference TRBV16 and TRBJ1-5 provide the parts outside the CDR3, is GEEVAQTPKHLVRGEGQKAKLYCAPIKGHSYVFWYQQVLKNEFKFLISFQNENVFDETGMPKERFSAKCLPNSPCSLEIQATKLEDSAVYFCASSQSSGVNQPQHFGDGTRLSIL.

Concerning this clonotype itself: A junction boundary mismatches the germline segment, possibly from a read error. The J gene is TRBJ2-3, the V gene TRBV20-1; 10 bases are shared with TRBD2. Germline CDR1 DFQATT, CDR2 SNEGSKA (reference sequence). The CDR3 contains 15 residues. CDR3 DNA sequence: TGCAGTGCTCCCCCCCTAGCGGGAGTCACAGATACGCGGTATTTT. Protein sequence: CSAPPLAGVTDTRYF.

This rearrangement joins TRBV20-1 to TRBJ2-2; D gene ambiguous. V lost 3 bases to trimming and J lost 1 base, with 12 bases between them. Germline V lookup: CDR1 DFQATT, CDR2 SNEGSKA (reference sequence). This CDR3 is 15 amino acids long. The CDR3 loop reads CSASNVDLNTGELFF. The DNA for the CDR3 is TGCAGTGCTAGTAACGTCGACCTGAACACCGGGGAGCTGTTTTTT.

The V call is TRBV6-2 or TRBV6-3, the J call TRBJ1-1; D is unclear. This CDR3 region has 16 residues. Germline CDR1 is MNHEY and CDR2 is SVGEGT. Trimming took off 2 bases at V and 5 bases at J, with 18 bases between the two ends. CDR3: CASSYGRKYLPTEAFF. The CDR3, as DNA: TGTGCCAGCAGTTACGGAAGGAAATACCTGCCGACTGAAGCTTTCTTT.

V usage is TRBV20-1 and J usage is TRBJ2-7; no clear D gene. V dropped 6 bases and J dropped 0 bases, with 12 bases sitting between them. The CDR3 has 13 residues. Per the germline V gene, CDR1 is DFQATT and CDR2 is SNEGSKA (reference sequence). CDR3 bases: TGCAGTGCAGACGACGGGTACTCCTACGAGCAGTACTTC. Translated: CSADDGYSYEQYF.

J is TRBJ1-5 and V is TRBV4-2, with 8 bases matching TRBD1. Germline assignment: CDR1 LGHNA and CDR2 YNFKEQ. The CDR3 consists of 15 residues. V lost 5 bases to trimming and J lost 1 base; unmatched junction nucleotides: 4. The CDR3 loop reads CASSSDRVSNQPQHF. The DNA for the CDR3 is TGTGCCAGCAGCTCGGACAGGGTAAGCAATCAGCCCCAGCATTTT.

The V and J genes are TRBV6-1 and TRBJ2-7; D remains unclear. The CDR3 extends over 12 amino acids. The V gene lost 3 bases and the J gene lost 7 bases, with 10 bases spanning the gap. CDR1 MNHNS and CDR2 SASEGT come from the germline V gene. CDR3 sequence reads: CASSDFDWEQYF. The CDR3 bases are TGTGCCAGCAGTGATTTCGACTGGGAGCAGTACTTC.

This clonotype has more than one count but fewer than ten. This chain links TRBV7-9 with TRBJ1-4, with D possibly TRBD1 on 5 matching bases. The CDR3 is 15 amino acids. Germline assignment: CDR1 SEHNR and CDR2 FQNEAQ (reference sequence). V shed 5 bases and J shed 1 base, with 11 bases lying between them. The CDR3 sequence is CASSPRDGTNEKLFF. The DNA of the CDR3 is TGTGCCAGCAGCCCACGGGACGGAACTAATGAAAAACTGTTTTTT.

The table lists this clonotype with a few counts. The J gene is TRBJ2-1, the V gene TRBV11-1; no reliable D call. The germline gives CDR1 SGHAT, CDR2 FQDESV (reference sequence). V was cut by 1 base and J by 4 bases, with 5 bases left in between. The CDR3 extends over 13 amino acids. In nucleotides, the CDR3 is TGTGCCAGCAGCTTAGTCATATACAATGAGCAGTTCTTC. Translating it yields CASSLVIYNEQFF.

The gene calls are TRBV4-3 and TRBJ2-2, with 9 bases that match TRBD1. Germline V gene sequence: CDR1 LGHNA, CDR2 YSLEER. Losses at the gene ends were 3 bases for V and 3 bases for J; bases not matched to a gene: 8. The CDR3 is made up of 17 amino acids. The CDR3 sequence: CASSHRTGVADTGELFF. CDR3 coding DNA: TGCGCCAGCAGCCACAGGACAGGGGTCGCGGACACCGGGGAGCTGTTTTTT.

This clonotype was picked up a small number of times. This chain links TRBV4-2 with TRBJ2-3; weak D call: TRBD1 (5 bases). CDR3 length: 15 residues. V was trimmed by 4 bases and J by 0 bases, leaving 11 bases between them. Germline assignment: CDR1 LGHNA and CDR2 YNFKEQ. This chain's CDR3 is CASSPDILSTDTQYF. As DNA, the CDR3 is TGTGCCAGCAGCCCGGACATCCTTAGCACAGATACGCAGTATTTT.

This clonotype came up many times. The V call is TRBV4-1, the J call TRBJ2-1, with D possibly matching TRBD2 (5 bases). V lost 10 bases to trimming and J lost 5 bases, with 12 bases between them. The germline V gene encodes CDR1 MGHRA and CDR2 YSYEKL. The CDR3 is made up of 12 amino acids. CDR3 nucleotides: TGCGCCACCTCCAGGAGGAACAATGAGCAGTTCTTC. Protein sequence: CATSRRNNEQFF.

This clonotype was seen a handful of times. The rearrangement uses TRBV29-1 and TRBJ1-2, with a possible D match to TRBD1 (6 bases). Trimming left V 5 bases short and J 8 bases short, with 15 bases between. CDR1 and CDR2 from the germline V gene are SQVTM and ANQGSEA. CDR3 length equals 12 residues. This CDR3 reads CSVLGGARGYTF. The DNA of the CDR3 is TGCAGCGTTCTTGGGGGGGCAAGGGGCTACACCTTC.

The chain carries TRBV6-1 and TRBJ1-5; D might be TRBD1 (6 bases). Germline assignment: CDR1 MNHNS and CDR2 SASEGT. V was clipped by 0 bases and J by 2 bases, with 17 bases between them. The CDR3 extends over 18 amino acids. This CDR3 reads CASSEAITSYRGNQPQHF. The CDR3 region has the DNA TGTGCCAGCAGTGAAGCGATAACTTCTTACAGGGGCAATCAGCCCCAGCATTTT.

There are a few counts of this clonotype. The chain recombines TRBV6-5 with TRBJ2-1; 11 positions match TRBD2. CDR1 and CDR2 from the germline V gene are MNHEY and SVGAGI. The CDR3 runs to 15 residues. V lost 1 base and J lost 6; bases outside the gene matches: 2. In DNA form, the CDR3 reads TGTGCCAGCAGTTACTTAGCGGGAGGGAGCAATGAGCAGTTCTTC. This gives the protein CASSYLAGGSNEQFF.

The chain uses TRBV10-3 and TRBJ1-1, with D maybe TRBD1 (5 bases). This CDR3 contains 15 residues. Per the germline V gene, CDR1 is ENHRY and CDR2 is SYGVKD. V was shortened by 6 bases and J by 4 bases, with 18 bases between the two germline ends. CDR3 loop: CAIRDVGRGLTEAFF. DNA for the CDR3: TGTGCCATCAGGGATGTGGGGAGGGGACTCACTGAAGCTTTCTTT.

V usage is TRBV7-8 and J usage is TRBJ2-1; D tentatively fits TRBD1 or TRBD2 (7 bases each). CDR1 and CDR2 (germline): SGHVS, FQNEAQ. V was pared by 1 base and J by 8 bases, with 15 bases between. The CDR3 extends over 15 amino acids. The CDR3, as DNA: TGTGCCAGCAGCTTAGGGTCAGGGGGAGGGGATGAGCAGTTCTTC. Protein product: CASSLGSGGGDEQFF.

The chain is built from TRBV5-1 and TRBJ2-2; D is uncertain. Trimming took 6 bases from V and 1 from J, leaving 10 bases between them. The germline gives CDR1 SGHRS, CDR2 YFSETQ. The CDR3 consists of 14 residues. The CDR3 nucleotides read TGCGCCAGCAACCTCGGACGGAACACCGGGGAGCTGTTTTTT. Translated: CASNLGRNTGELFF.

This clonotype was observed a few times. This chain links TRBV5-1 with TRBJ2-7; D is unclear. CDR1 and CDR2 (germline): SGHRS, YFSETQ. Trimming took 4 bases from V and 5 from J, leaving 13 bases between them. The CDR3 spans 13 residues. CDR3 nucleotides: TGCGCCAGCAGCCCGGCCCCAGGAAACGAGCAGTACTTC. Amino acid sequence: CASSPAPGNEQYF.

This clonotype was seen only a few times. This chain connects TRBV10-3 to TRBJ1-6; D gene unclear. Trimming stripped 6 bases from V and 0 bases from J, with 12 bases between. Per the germline V gene, CDR1 is ENHRY and CDR2 is SYGVKD. The CDR3 is made up of 16 amino acids. CDR3 DNA sequence: TGTGCCATCAGGAGCGCAGAGCTCTCCTATAATTCACCCCTCCACTTT. Residues: CAIRSAELSYNSPLHF.

This clonotype was seen at least ten times. This chain links TRBV5-1 with TRBJ2-5; D call uncertain. Trimming took off 0 bases at V and 1 base at J, with 7 bases between the two ends. The CDR3 length is 14 residues. Germline-derived CDR1 and CDR2 are SGHRS and YFSETQ. The CDR3 loop reads CASSLGWAQETQYF. The DNA of the CDR3 is TGCGCCAGCAGCTTGGGTTGGGCCCAAGAGACCCAGTACTTC. The entire variable domain, with the rest obtained from reference TRBV5-1 and TRBJ2-5, is as follows: KAGVTQTPRYLIKTRGQQVTLSCSPISGHRSVSWYQQTPGQGLQFLFEYFSETQRNKGNFPGRFSGRQFSNSRSEMNVSTLELGDSALYLCASSLGWAQETQYFGPGTRLLVL.

V and J are TRBV4-3 and TRBJ2-7; unclear D gene. Germline V gene sequence: CDR1 LGHNA, CDR2 YSLEER. This CDR3 spans 14 amino acids. With 3 bases removed from V and 2 bases from J, the gap between germline ends came to 11 bases. The CDR3 reads CASSQYHPTYEQYF. The CDR3 nucleotides are TGCGCCAGCAGCCAGTACCACCCAACCTACGAGCAGTACTTC.

This clonotype was observed at least ten times. The chain employs TRBV9 and TRBJ2-1; 9 nucleotides match TRBD1. CDR1 and CDR2 (germline): SGDLS, YYNGEE. CDR3 length equals 18 residues. With V trimmed by 0 bases and J by 8 bases, 15 bases remained unmatched. CDR3 sequence: CASSVEGWGTGYLDEQFF. CDR3 in DNA: TGTGCCAGCAGCGTAGAGGGGTGGGGGACAGGGTATTTGGATGAGCAGTTCTTC.